The 29 T cell receptor beta chains reported below all come from one sample, sequenced in a study of shared clonotypes between healthy human individuals. Sequenced by immunoSEQ multiplex PCR; TCRdb stores in-frame clones only, minus some. This sample has roughly 640,000 clones, with approximately 79% found just once. The sequencing sample was made of memory CD4+ T cells sorted from blood. Subset denoted: CD45RA-negative fraction. Receptors were obtained from a woman aged 25 to 39 in good health.

J is TRBJ1-2 and V is TRBV5-8; 7 bases map to TRBD1. The CDR3 loop spans 13 amino acids. With 5 bases clipped from V and 5 bases from J, the junction kept 6 bases outside the gene matches. Germline loops: CDR1 SGHTS, CDR2 YDEGEE. CDR3 protein: CASSPGTVYGYTF. The CDR3 coding sequence is TGTGCCAGCAGTCCCGGGACAGTTTATGGCTACACCTTC.

V and J are TRBV10-1 and TRBJ2-1, with 7 bases aligning to TRBD2. J was trimmed by 0 bases and V by 3 bases; bases with no gene match: 2. Germline CDR1 reads WNHNN; CDR2 reads SYGVQD (reference sequence). The CDR3 has 15 amino acids. The CDR3 sequence is CASSDGGSSYNEQFF. Written as DNA, the CDR3 is TGCGCCAGCAGTGATGGCGGGAGCTCCTACAATGAGCAGTTCTTC.

The sample holds a few counts of this clone. J is TRBJ1-3 and V is TRBV28; D remains unclear. The CDR3 is made up of 14 amino acids. Trimming took 7 bases from V and 0 from J, leaving 10 bases between them. CDR1 is MDHEN, CDR2 SYDVKM, per germline. DNA for the CDR3: TGTGCCAGCAACCGTGTCGACTCTGGAAACACCATATATTTT. Protein sequence: CASNRVDSGNTIYF.

V usage is TRBV11-2 and J usage is TRBJ1-1; D may be TRBD1 (5 bases). CDR3 size: 14 residues. V was clipped by 4 bases and J by 1 base, with 10 bases between them. Germline CDR1 is SGHAT and CDR2 is FQNNGV. The CDR3 reads CASSSTDRNTEAFF. The DNA of the CDR3 is TGTGCCAGCAGCTCCACCGACAGGAACACTGAAGCTTTCTTT.

The V call is TRBV6-1, the J call TRBJ1-5; D not certain. Trimming removed 6 bases from V and 5 bases from J, with 14 bases in between. This CDR3 region has 14 residues. Germline values: CDR1 MNHNS, CDR2 SASEGT. The CDR3 reads CASRRADSYQPQHF. CDR3 sequence (DNA): TGTGCCAGCAGGAGGGCAGATTCGTATCAGCCCCAGCATTTT.

This clone showed up just a few times. V is TRBV7-9 and J is TRBJ1-2; possible D gene TRBD1, 6 bases. The length of the CDR3 is 16 residues. CDR1 and CDR2 from the germline V gene are SEHNR and FQNEAQ (reference sequence). V lost 4 bases and J lost 3, with 18 bases in between. CDR3 loop: CASSSPLLRQDYGYTF. The CDR3 DNA follows: TGTGCCAGCAGCTCACCCCTCTTAAGACAGGACTATGGCTACACCTTC.

J is TRBJ2-5 and V is TRBV30; tentative D call: TRBD2 (6 bases). The germline CDR1 and CDR2 sequences are GTSNPN and SVGIG (reference sequence). The germline V and J ends were trimmed by 4 bases and 5 bases, with 20 bases remaining between them. The length of the CDR3 is 15 residues. CDR3 nucleotide sequence: TGTGCCTGGACCCTGGAGGGTCTGGATTCGGAGACCCAGTACTTC. Its protein is CAWTLEGLDSETQYF.

This clone was seen only a few times. The chain has TRBV5-1 and TRBJ2-7; D may match TRBD1 or TRBD2 (5 bases each). Looked up from germline, CDR1 is SGHRS and CDR2 is YFSETQ. The CDR3 is 14 residues long. V was cut by 3 bases and J by 7 bases, with 17 bases left in between. CDR3 sequence reads: CASSSGTVRGEQYF. The CDR3 bases are TGCGCCAGCAGCTCAGGGACGGTACGGGGAGAGCAGTACTTC.

The chain combines TRBV5-1 with TRBJ1-5; 7 nucleotides align to TRBD1. Per germline, CDR1 SGHRS and CDR2 YFSETQ. The CDR3 sequence is 15 residues long. J was trimmed by 5 bases and V by 4 bases; bases with no gene match: 9. The CDR3 coding sequence is TGCGCCAGCAGCCCCTGGACAGGAATAGATCAGCCCCAGCATTTT. Translating it yields CASSPWTGIDQPQHF. The variable domain in full, with the rest retrieved from reference TRBV5-1 and TRBJ1-5, is KAGVTQTPRYLIKTRGQQVTLSCSPISGHRSVSWYQQTPGQGLQFLFEYFSETQRNKGNFPGRFSGRQFSNSRSEMNVSTLELGDSALYLCASSPWTGIDQPQHFGDGTRLSIL.

This clone was detected a few times. The chain employs TRBV29-1 and TRBJ2-1; 8 nucleotides line up with TRBD2. Germline V lookup: CDR1 SQVTM, CDR2 ANQGSEA. This CDR3 is 14 amino acids long. Germline trimming cut 6 bases from V and 9 bases from J; bases unmatched to any gene: 13. CDR3 DNA: TGCAGCGTGAGGGTGCCTAGCGGGTCCCTTGAGCAGTTCTTC. Its protein product is CSVRVPSGSLEQFF.

This chain connects TRBV28 to TRBJ1-2, with D hard to call. This CDR3 is 14 amino acids long. Germline V gene lookup returns CDR1 MDHEN and CDR2 SYDVKM. Trimming removed 3 bases from V and 6 bases from J, with 14 bases in between. In DNA form, the CDR3 reads TGTGCCAGCAGTTTGGTCACCCGTCGGGATGGCTACACCTTC. It translates to CASSLVTRRDGYTF.

V gene TRBV5-1 combines with J gene TRBJ2-2; 11 bases map to TRBD2. The germline CDR1 and CDR2 sequences are SGHRS and YFSETQ. There are 15 residues in the CDR3. Germline trimming cut 4 bases from V and 7 bases from J; bases unmatched to any gene: 6. The CDR3 loop is CASSILAGDRGELFF. The CDR3 DNA sequence: TGCGCCAGCAGCATACTAGCGGGGGATCGCGGGGAGCTGTTTTTT.

The chain has TRBV7-6 and TRBJ2-7; 8 bases agree with TRBD2. The CDR3 has 16 amino acids. Germline V lookup: CDR1 SGHVS, CDR2 FNYEAQ. The V segment lost 4 bases and the J segment 5 bases; nucleotides outside the gene matches: 13. CDR3 in amino acids: CASSSRGGSGTHEQYF. CDR3 coding DNA: TGTGCCAGCAGCTCTCGCGGGGGTAGCGGGACCCACGAGCAGTACTTC.

This clone was seen a single time. This chain links TRBV11-1 with TRBJ2-1; TRBD2 might be the D (6 bases). With 5 bases removed from V and 6 bases from J, the gap between germline ends came to 17 bases. In germline, CDR1 is SGHAT, CDR2 FQDESV (reference sequence). This CDR3 contains 15 residues. The CDR3 sequence: CASSLGGGIGNEQFF. CDR3 in DNA: TGTGCCAGCAGCCTTGGGGGAGGAATTGGCAATGAGCAGTTCTTC.

In this sample, this clone turned up once. This chain connects TRBV5-1 to TRBJ2-3; 12 nucleotides line up with TRBD2. This CDR3 has 17 amino acids. V lost 0 bases, J lost 1 base, and 3 bases stayed unmatched. The germline V gene has CDR1 SGHRS and CDR2 YFSETQ. In nucleotides, the CDR3 is TGCGCCAGCAGCTTGGGGACTAGCGGGGTGGGCACAGATACGCAGTATTTT. Amino acid sequence: CASSLGTSGVGTDTQYF.

The V gene is TRBV7-3, the J gene TRBJ2-3; TRBD2 might be the D (6 bases). The CDR3 loop spans 15 amino acids. Germline-derived CDR1 and CDR2 are SGHTA and FQGTGA. Trimming pared 2 bases from V and 4 bases from J, leaving 13 bases between. DNA of the CDR3: TGTGCCAGCAGCTTAGGAGCGGGTGGACCAGATACGCAGTATTTT. Its translation: CASSLGAGGPDTQYF.

The chain combines TRBV9 with TRBJ2-5; D may match TRBD1 or TRBD2 (5 bases each). Germline CDR1 and CDR2: SGDLS and YYNGEE. Trimming stripped 2 bases from V and 5 bases from J, with 19 bases between. This CDR3 comprises 16 residues. CDR3 amino acids: CASSVGASSFRETQYF. The CDR3 nucleotides are TGTGCCAGCAGCGTCGGGGCTAGTTCGTTCCGGGAGACCCAGTACTTC.

The J gene is TRBJ2-7, the V gene TRBV19; the match to TRBD2 covers 11 bases. V lost 6 bases and J lost 3; bases outside the gene matches: 10. CDR1 LNHDA and CDR2 SQIVND come from the germline V gene (reference sequence). The CDR3 sequence is 16 residues long. The CDR3 nucleotides are TGTGCCAGTAGCAGTAGCGGGAGGGCCGGGATCTACGAGCAGTACTTC. Amino acids: CASSSSGRAGIYEQYF.

V usage is TRBV29-1 and J usage is TRBJ2-1; D ambiguous. V lost 4 bases and J lost 0, with 10 bases in between. Germline V gene lookup returns CDR1 SQVTM and CDR2 ANQGSEA. The CDR3 extends over 14 amino acids. CDR3 DNA sequence: TGCAGCGTTGTCCGGGCGAACTCCTACAATGAGCAGTTCTTC. Its translation is CSVVRANSYNEQFF.

The chain joins TRBV10-1 to TRBJ2-7; D is unresolved. The CDR3 is 13 amino acids. Trimming shortened V by 4 bases and J by 0 bases, and 7 bases separated the two germline ends. Germline V gives CDR1 WNHNN, CDR2 SYGVQD (reference sequence). CDR3 nucleotides: TGCGCCAGCAGTGGGGTTTCCTCCTACGAGCAGTACTTC. It encodes CASSGVSSYEQYF.

The sample holds many counts of this clone. Other DNA sequences in this sample translate to the same CDR3. The rearrangement joins TRBV27 to TRBJ2-7; TRBD2 matches at 11 bases. CDR1 and CDR2 (germline): MNHEY, SMNVEV (reference sequence). The CDR3 covers 14 residues. The V gene end was trimmed by 3 bases and the J gene end by 5 bases; junction bases not matched to a gene: 3. The CDR3: CASSFTSGSNEQYF. In DNA form, the CDR3 reads TGTGCCAGCAGTTTTACTAGCGGGAGTAACGAGCAGTACTTC.

This chain links TRBV2 with TRBJ2-2; D gene unclear. V lost 6 bases and J 3 bases, leaving 5 bases between the germline ends. Germline loops: CDR1 SNHLY, CDR2 FYNNEI. The CDR3 has 12 amino acids. The DNA of the CDR3 is TGTGCCAGCAGCGAGGACACCGGGGAGCTGTTTTTT. It encodes CASSEDTGELFF.

The genes are TRBV10-3 and TRBJ1-1, with D hard to call. The CDR3 is 11 residues long. Deletions cut 0 bases from V and 9 bases from J, with 5 bases between. CDR1 is ENHRY and CDR2 is SYGVKD in the germline V gene. The CDR3 sequence: CAISESYQAFF. The CDR3 coding sequence is TGTGCCATCAGTGAGTCCTATCAAGCTTTCTTT.

This chain connects TRBV6-1 to TRBJ2-1; perhaps TRBD1 as D (5 bases). Germline V gene data show CDR1 as MNHNS and CDR2 as SASEGT. The CDR3 runs 15 residues. Trimming pared 4 bases from V and 8 bases from J, leaving 18 bases between. CDR3 region: CASSGRVATFDEQFF. CDR3 DNA: TGTGCCAGCAGTGGCAGGGTCGCCACATTTGATGAGCAGTTCTTC.

This clone was detected only a few times. The chain recombines TRBV19 with TRBJ2-5; the match to TRBD2 covers 12 bases. Trimming cost V 5 bases and J 4 bases; bases outside gene matches: 8. Germline V CDR1 and CDR2: LNHDA, SQIVND (reference sequence). The CDR3 extends over 16 amino acids. The CDR3 sequence: CASSASGRGFGETQYF. The CDR3 nucleotides are TGTGCCAGTAGTGCTAGCGGGAGGGGGTTTGGAGAGACCCAGTACTTC.

This clone appeared once. The rearrangement joins TRBV5-5 to TRBJ2-7; 8 nucleotides align to TRBD1. The CDR3 has 14 amino acids. The germline V gene has CDR1 SGHKS and CDR2 YYEKEE (reference sequence). After removal of 3 bases from V and 5 bases from J, the junction contained 7 bases not matched to a gene. CDR3 in DNA: TGTGCCAGCAGCTCTCCTGGACAGGGCCACGAGCAGTACTTC. As protein: CASSSPGQGHEQYF.

V and J are TRBV5-1 and TRBJ2-3, with TRBD1 as a possible D gene (5 bases). Per germline, CDR1 SGHRS and CDR2 YFSETQ. This CDR3 is built from 18 residues. Trimming left V 1 base short and J 0 bases short, with 18 bases between. CDR3 amino acids: CASSLTFDQGTSTDTQYF. The CDR3 bases are TGCGCCAGCAGCTTGACATTCGATCAGGGAACTAGCACAGATACGCAGTATTTT.

The V call is TRBV5-4, the J call TRBJ2-3; no firm D call. The germline gives CDR1 SGHNT, CDR2 YYREEE (reference sequence). The V end was cut by 4 bases, the J end by 4 bases, with 19 bases between. This CDR3 has 16 amino acids. The CDR3: CASSPRPGLTADTQYF. The CDR3 bases are TGTGCCAGCAGCCCGAGACCCGGGCTGACGGCAGATACGCAGTATTTT.

The rearrangement links TRBV5-1 to TRBJ1-5, with 7 positions matching TRBD1. The CDR3 totals 15 residues. The V and J ends lost 5 bases and 1 base, in that order; junction bases with no gene match: 6. The germline V gene has CDR1 SGHRS and CDR2 YFSETQ. CDR3 nucleotides: TGCGCCAGCAGGCTTACAGGGGAGAGCAATCAGCCCCAGCATTTT. Protein sequence: CASRLTGESNQPQHF.